The clone carrying this T cell receptor (beta chain) was detected once. The data derive from a study of blood T cell repertoires in COVID-19. Study-wide background: Samples taken during acute and convalescent COVID-19 were collected in the United States, Italy and Spain. PBMCs, B-cell-depleted T cells, or T cells provided the cDNA or gDNA that made up the material.

Generated by immunoSEQ multiplex PCR, the TCRdb table keeps only in-frame clones and is missing some. This sample yields hundreds of thousands of clones, of which roughly 88% are seen a single time; 0.8% to 1% belongs to the top ten. Participants spanned ages about 18 to 95 years and resided in 20 to 30 US areas. The CDR3 spans 18 residues. Germline CDR1 reads SGHRS; CDR2 reads YFSETQ. The V and J ends lost 2 bases and 8 bases, in that order; junction bases with no gene match: 13. This clonotype was obtained from a woman between 25 and 40 years old who had recovered from COVID-19. The sequencing input was PBMCs or T cells enriched from blood (not recorded which). This rearrangement joins TRBV5-1 to TRBJ2-1, with 13 positions matching TRBD2. Written as DNA, the CDR3 is TGCGCCAGCAGCTTAACCGGGACTAGCGGGATACTGCCCCATGAGCAGTTCTTC. It is translated as CASSLTGTSGILPHEQFF.